This T cell receptor (beta chain) was documented in a study of monozygotic twins with inflammatory bowel disease. Germline V gene data show CDR1 as DFQATT and CDR2 as SNEGSKA (reference sequence). This CDR3 contains 15 residues. Each CDR3 protein gets one entry in TCRdb, which reprocessed the 5' RACE reads and gives no DNA. The sample has fewer than 550,000 distinct CDR3 sequences. Donors gave around 2.6 ml of blood apiece. The sample taken for sequencing was blood. The source of this sequence is a human donor with ulcerative colitis or Crohn's disease, or a healthy co-twin of an affected twin (not recorded which). The chain recombines TRBV20-1 with TRBJ2-1; TCRdb's D call of TRBD1 is untestable without DNA. The CDR3 region is CSARDLGAMRNEQFF.